One sample yielded the 17 T cell receptor beta chains listed below, sequenced in a study of Graves' ophthalmopathy and Graves' hyperthyroidism. TCR beta CDR3 amplification used RNA transcripts. The workflow started with a first-round RT-PCR run with HTBI primers and then moved on to a second-round multiplex PCR. From the multiplex PCR reads, TCRdb called clonotypes with MiXCR, one entry per CDR3 protein. The table shows about 500,000 distinct CDR3 sequences, with roughly an eighth occurring only once. The material sequenced was blood. The receptors were gathered from a woman aged 25 to 39 with Graves' ophthalmopathy.

This clonotype was found many times. The chain links TRBV11-1 to TRBJ2-2; D remains unclear. Trimming left V 0 bases short and J 6 bases short, with 8 bases between. Germline loops: CDR1 SGHAT, CDR2 FQDESV (reference sequence). The CDR3 totals 14 residues. The CDR3 sequence is CASSLAFRSGELFF. The CDR3 bases are TGTGCCAGCAGCTTAGCTTTTCGGTCCGGGGAGCTGTTTTTT.

This clonotype has at least ten counts. This chain connects TRBV30 to TRBJ1-2, with 7 positions matching TRBD1. J gave up 4 bases and V 2 bases, and 7 bases lay outside the gene matches. The CDR3 has 14 residues. Germline V gene sequence: CDR1 GTSNPN, CDR2 SVGIG (reference sequence). The CDR3 spells CAWSPQGGSYGYTF. Here the CDR3 DNA reads TGTGCCTGGAGTCCTCAGGGGGGGAGCTATGGCTACACCTTC.

J is TRBJ1-1 and V is TRBV18; D gene uncertain. This CDR3 has 13 residues. The germline CDR1 and CDR2 sequences are KGHSH and LQKENI. With 7 bases removed from V and 3 bases from J, the gap between germline ends came to 12 bases. The CDR3: CASFGDHYTEAFF. In nucleotides, the CDR3 is TGTGCCAGCTTCGGGGATCACTACACTGAAGCTTTCTTT.

This clonotype was detected many times. The chain couples TRBV29-1 to TRBJ1-1; tentatively, D is TRBD1 (5 bases). The CDR3 is 12 residues long. Germline CDR1 SQVTM, CDR2 ANQGSEA. V was trimmed by 7 bases and J by 2 bases, leaving 11 bases between them. The CDR3: CSARGPNTEAFF. In nucleotides, the CDR3 is TGCAGCGCTAGGGGACCAAACACTGAAGCTTTCTTT.

Note on this clonotype: A read error may be the cause here, since a much bigger clone is one base away. J is TRBJ1-1 and V is TRBV12-3 or TRBV12-4, with TRBD1 identical over 7 bases. J gave up 9 bases and V 3 bases, and 1 base lay outside the gene matches. This CDR3 is built from 11 residues. CDR3 loop: CASSLGQKAFF. CDR3 DNA sequence: TGTGCCAGCAGTTTGGGACAGAAAGCTTTCTTT.

This clonotype was detected many times. The rearrangement uses TRBV20-1 and TRBJ2-5; perhaps TRBD1 as D (6 bases). Germline lookup yields CDR1 DFQATT and CDR2 SNEGSKA (reference sequence). This CDR3 contains 14 residues. V dropped 0 bases and J dropped 7 bases, with 15 bases sitting between them. The CDR3 sequence is CSARDLLRGATQYF. The CDR3 DNA reads as TGCAGTGCTAGAGATTTACTCAGGGGAGCGACCCAGTACTTC.

Many counts were recorded for this clonotype. The chain employs TRBV29-1 and TRBJ2-5; no clear D gene. Trimming removed 4 bases at V and 7 bases at J, with 16 bases between. Germline V gene sequence: CDR1 SQVTM, CDR2 ANQGSEA. The CDR3 has 13 residues. CDR3 protein: CSVGGSDLVTQYF. The CDR3 region has the DNA TGCAGCGTTGGAGGTTCAGATTTGGTGACCCAGTACTTC.

In this sample, this clonotype turned up many times. V usage is TRBV7-9 and J usage is TRBJ2-7; tentative D call: TRBD2 (6 bases). CDR3 length: 13 amino acids. V was cut by 3 bases and J by 5 bases, with 11 bases left in between. The germline V gene has CDR1 SEHNR and CDR2 FQNEAQ (reference sequence). CDR3 DNA sequence: TGTGCCAGCAGCTTGGAGGGGCGCAACGAGCAGTACTTC. Translating gives CASSLEGRNEQYF. Complete variable domain (other parts from reference TRBV7-9 and TRBJ2-7): DTGVSQNPRHKITKRGQNVTFRCDPISEHNRLYWYRQTLGQGPEFLTYFQNEAQLEKSRLLSDRFSAERPKGSFSTLEIQRTEQGDSAMYLCASSLEGRNEQYFGPGTRLTVT.

There are many counts of this clonotype. The rearrangement joins TRBV27 to TRBJ1-2; the D is unclear. V dropped 6 bases and J dropped 0 bases, with 17 bases sitting between them. Germline V gene data show CDR1 as MNHEY and CDR2 as SMNVEV (reference sequence). The CDR3 has 16 amino acids. The CDR3 nucleotides are TGTGCCAGCAGCCGACGGGTCAGTCAATCTAACTATGGCTACACCTTC. Encoded protein: CASSRRVSQSNYGYTF.

CDR3 sequence: CASSLRGNEQFF. In DNA, the CDR3 is TGTGCCAGCAGTTTAAGGGGTAATGAGCAGTTCTTC. The chain couples TRBV27 to TRBJ2-1, with D perhaps matching TRBD1 (5 bases). This CDR3 comprises 12 residues. Between the trimmed V and J ends, which lost 2 bases and 7 bases, there was a span of 6 bases. The germline V gene has CDR1 MNHEY and CDR2 SMNVEV (reference sequence).

The chain carries TRBV28 and TRBJ2-2; D ambiguous. This CDR3 has 14 amino acids. CDR1 is MDHEN, CDR2 SYDVKM, per germline. The V and J ends lost 6 bases and 1 base respectively, with 9 bases between them. The CDR3 spells CASSHTGNTGELFF. The CDR3 DNA reads TGTGCCAGCAGCCATACTGGGAACACCGGGGAGCTGTTTTTT.

This clonotype was seen ten or more times. The gene calls are TRBV28 and TRBJ2-7, with D perhaps TRBD2 (5 bases). This CDR3 spans 14 amino acids. V dropped 3 bases and J dropped 7 bases, with 16 bases sitting between them. Germline V gene sequence: CDR1 MDHEN, CDR2 SYDVKM. The CDR3 region is CASSFLRGSQEQYF. As DNA, the CDR3 is TGTGCCAGCAGTTTCTTGAGAGGGTCCCAGGAGCAGTACTTC.

This clonotype was detected ten times or more. The chain joins TRBV6-2 or TRBV6-3 to TRBJ1-5; D not resolved. This CDR3 is built from 13 residues. V shed 6 bases and J shed 4 bases, with 10 bases lying between them. Germline V gives CDR1 MNHEY, CDR2 SVGEGT. This chain's CDR3 is CASRDSANQPQHF. The CDR3 region has the DNA TGTGCCAGCAGAGATTCTGCTAATCAGCCCCAGCATTTT.

This clonotype was recorded at least ten times. The rearrangement links TRBV2 to TRBJ1-2; tentatively, D is TRBD1 (5 bases). Per germline, CDR1 SNHLY and CDR2 FYNNEI. The CDR3 covers 14 residues. Trimming cost V 7 bases and J 0 bases, with 12 bases left between them. This chain's CDR3 is CASNVEGSNYGYTF. For the CDR3, the DNA is TGTGCCAGCAACGTGGAGGGGTCTAACTATGGCTACACCTTC.

This clonotype has at least ten counts. The CDR3 region has the DNA TGCGCCAGCAGCTTGGCCCCTACAGGACTTAACACTGAAGCTTTCTTT. It codes for CASSLAPTGLNTEAFF. This chain joins TRBV5-1 and TRBJ1-1, with D possibly TRBD1 on 5 matching bases. The CDR3 is made up of 16 amino acids. The germline V gene has CDR1 SGHRS and CDR2 YFSETQ. The V and J ends lost 0 bases and 2 bases respectively, with 14 bases between them.

This clonotype occurred a few times. The rearrangement joins TRBV29-1 to TRBJ2-2; possibly TRBD1 for D (6 bases). V was trimmed by 3 bases and J by 4 bases, leaving 18 bases between them. This CDR3 is built from 16 residues. The germline V gene encodes CDR1 SQVTM and CDR2 ANQGSEA. The CDR3 coding sequence is TGCAGCGTTGAGCCCCTTGGCAGGGGTGGCACCGGGGAGCTGTTTTTT. Encoded protein: CSVEPLGRGGTGELFF.

The chain combines TRBV20-1 with TRBJ2-5; TRBD2 might be the D (5 bases). The germline gives CDR1 DFQATT, CDR2 SNEGSKA (reference sequence). The CDR3 sequence is 14 residues long. V was trimmed by 0 bases and J by 5 bases, leaving 13 bases between them. DNA of the CDR3: TGCAGTGCTAGAGATCTCTGGGCGGGTGAGACCCAGTACTTC. Its protein is CSARDLWAGETQYF.